The T cell receptor (beta chain) described here comes from a study of glioma-infiltrating T cells after dendritic cell vaccination. Whole-study context: Dendritic cell vaccination trial patients had either newly diagnosed or recurrent glioblastoma. Three intradermal dendritic cell vaccine injections were given every two weeks.

This clone occurred a few times. The CDR3 spans 18 residues. With 1 base removed from V and 2 bases from J, the gap between germline ends came to 20 bases. Germline values: CDR1 SGHVS, CDR2 FQNEAQ. The PCR used 60 V beta and 13 J beta primers. The repertoire was sequenced with immunoSEQ multiplex PCR; TCRdb's copy has only in-frame clones and lacks some. The data contain over 70,000 clones, almost 85% of them singletons. The chain couples TRBV7-8 to TRBJ2-5; D might be TRBD1 (6 bases). This sample comprised blood, obtained before dendritic cell vaccination. This sequence originates from a human donor with glioblastoma. The CDR3 DNA reads as TGTGCCAGCAGCTTAGTTGGTTTTGGGGGCTTTCGGCAAGAGACCCAGTACTTC. Amino acid sequence: CASSLVGFGGFRQETQYF. Combining the CDR3 with reference TRBV7-8 and TRBJ2-5 gives the whole variable domain GAGVSQSPRYKVAKRGQDVALRCDPISGHVSLFWYQQALGQGPEFLTYFQNEAQLDKSGLPSDRFFAERPEGSVSTLKIQRTQQEDSAVYLCASSLVGFGGFRQETQYFGPGTRLLVL.